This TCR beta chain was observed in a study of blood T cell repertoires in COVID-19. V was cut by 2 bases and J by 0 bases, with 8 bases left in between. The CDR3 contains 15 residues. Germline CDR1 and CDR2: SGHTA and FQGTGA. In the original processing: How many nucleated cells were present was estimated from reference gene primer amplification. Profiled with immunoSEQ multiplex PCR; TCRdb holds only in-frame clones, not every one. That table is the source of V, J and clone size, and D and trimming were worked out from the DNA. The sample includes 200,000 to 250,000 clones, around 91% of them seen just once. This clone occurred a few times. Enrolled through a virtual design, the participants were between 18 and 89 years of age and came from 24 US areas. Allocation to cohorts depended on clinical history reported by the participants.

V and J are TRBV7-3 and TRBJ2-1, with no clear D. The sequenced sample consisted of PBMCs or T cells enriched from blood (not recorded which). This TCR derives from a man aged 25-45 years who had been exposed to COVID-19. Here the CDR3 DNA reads TGTGCCAGCAGCTTATCGCCGAGCTCCTACAATGAGCAGTTCTTC. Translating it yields CASSLSPSSYNEQFF.